These T cell receptor beta chains were read from a single sample in a study of CXCR3-negative and CXCR3-positive naive CD8 T cells. TCRdb processed the 5' RACE reads again and assigns one entry to each CDR3 protein, with no DNA. This sample's table has tens of thousands of distinct CDR3 sequences. Sequenced sample: naive CXCR3+ CD8+ T cells from blood. The receptor source for this set is a human donor in good health. Some clones in this sample may be carry-over from other donors' samples. Each CDR3 is given with its conserved first and last residue.

v_call	j_call	cdr3_aa
TRBV7-7	TRBJ1-2	CASSFLGEPGYTF
TRBV9	TRBJ1-1	CASSGPNGNTEAFF
TRBV29-1	TRBJ2-7	CSVILLREGYEQYF
TRBV20-1	TRBJ2-7	CSASQRGPIYEQYF
TRBV20-1	TRBJ2-2	CSAREELGGELFF
TRBV21-1	TRBJ2-7	CASTLRLGTETAYEQYF
TRBV7-9	TRBJ2-7	CASSIGQTDYEQYF
TRBV12-3/TRBV12-4	TRBJ2-4	CASSPRGAKENIQYF
TRBV12-3/TRBV12-4	TRBJ2-7	CASSLARGTTYEQYF
TRBV4-1	TRBJ1-2	CASSQPGQETFYGYTF
TRBV30	TRBJ2-1	CAWSGTSDSYNEQFF
TRBV12-3/TRBV12-4	TRBJ1-6	CASSLAEGATLHF
TRBV13	TRBJ2-1	CASSLRDSRQFF
TRBV24-1	TRBJ2-7	CATSDSGTGDPYEQYF
TRBV28	TRBJ2-5	CASSLGRAFQETQYF
TRBV5-5	TRBJ2-7	CASSLQGGRVNPYEQYF
TRBV6-2/TRBV6-3	TRBJ2-7	CASSYSAGVDEQYF
TRBV9	TRBJ2-3	CASGGQFEDTQYF
TRBV10-3	TRBJ2-7	CAISEPEPYEQYF
TRBV12-3/TRBV12-4	TRBJ2-1	CASSIYNEQFF
TRBV6-4	TRBJ1-1	CASSDQGNTEAFF
TRBV6-2/TRBV6-3	TRBJ2-2	CASSPRGAHANTGELFF
TRBV20-1	TRBJ2-1	CSALPLSHNEQFF
TRBV7-2	TRBJ2-7	CASSWAGEAYEQYF
TRBV5-1	TRBJ2-2	CASSPTGTENTGELFF
TRBV20-1	TRBJ1-5	CSARDWDRGGLSNQPQHF
TRBV29-1	TRBJ1-1	CSVDRNTEAFF
TRBV7-9	TRBJ1-2	CASSSGTGDTF
TRBV28	TRBJ2-7	CASSLYDSGTLPYEQYF
TRBV20-1	TRBJ2-7	CSAREQGSSYEQYF
TRBV12-3/TRBV12-4	TRBJ2-1	CASRGGVNEQFF